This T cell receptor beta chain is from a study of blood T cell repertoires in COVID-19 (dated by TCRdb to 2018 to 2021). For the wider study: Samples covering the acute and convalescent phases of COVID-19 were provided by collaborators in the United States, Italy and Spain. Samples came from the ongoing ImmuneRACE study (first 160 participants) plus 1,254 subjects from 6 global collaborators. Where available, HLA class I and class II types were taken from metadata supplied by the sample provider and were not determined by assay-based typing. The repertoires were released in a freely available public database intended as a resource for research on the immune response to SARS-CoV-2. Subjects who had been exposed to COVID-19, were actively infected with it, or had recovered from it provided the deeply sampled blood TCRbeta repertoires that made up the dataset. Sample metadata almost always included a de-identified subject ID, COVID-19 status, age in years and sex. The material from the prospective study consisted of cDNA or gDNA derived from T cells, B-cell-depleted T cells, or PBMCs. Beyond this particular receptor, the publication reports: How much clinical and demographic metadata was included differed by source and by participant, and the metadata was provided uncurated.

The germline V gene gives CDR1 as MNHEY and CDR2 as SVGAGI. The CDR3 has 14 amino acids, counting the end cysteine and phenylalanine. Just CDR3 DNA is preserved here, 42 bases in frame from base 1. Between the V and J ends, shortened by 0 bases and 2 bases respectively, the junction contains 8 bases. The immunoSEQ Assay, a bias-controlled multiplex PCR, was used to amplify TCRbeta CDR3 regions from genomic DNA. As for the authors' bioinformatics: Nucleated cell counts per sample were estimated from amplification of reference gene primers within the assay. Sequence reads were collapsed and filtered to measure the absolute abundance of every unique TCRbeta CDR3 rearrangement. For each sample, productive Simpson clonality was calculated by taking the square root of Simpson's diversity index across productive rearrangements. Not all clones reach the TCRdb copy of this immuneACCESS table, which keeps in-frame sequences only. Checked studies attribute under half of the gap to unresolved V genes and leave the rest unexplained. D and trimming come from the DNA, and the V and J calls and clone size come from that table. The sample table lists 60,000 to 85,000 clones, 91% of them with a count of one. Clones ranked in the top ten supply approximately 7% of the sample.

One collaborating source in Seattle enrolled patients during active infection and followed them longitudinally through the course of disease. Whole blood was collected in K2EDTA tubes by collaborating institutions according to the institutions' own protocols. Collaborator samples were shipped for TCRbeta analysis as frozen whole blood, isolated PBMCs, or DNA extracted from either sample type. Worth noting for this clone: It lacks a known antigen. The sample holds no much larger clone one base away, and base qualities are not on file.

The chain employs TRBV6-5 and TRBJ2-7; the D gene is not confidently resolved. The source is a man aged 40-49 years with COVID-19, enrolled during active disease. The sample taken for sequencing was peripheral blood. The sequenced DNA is TGTGCCAGCAGTTACTCCTACTCGACCTACGAGCAGTACTTC. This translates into CASSYSYSTYEQYF.